These 21 T cell receptor beta chains originate from one sample sequenced in a study of blood T cells in healthy people across ages. A second PCR, run for roughly 7 to 11 cycles, used a sample-barcoded 5' primer plus a J-beta primer mix. TCRdb reprocessed the 5' RACE reads with MiXCR, giving one entry per CDR3 protein. The sample has 780,000 or so distinct CDR3 sequences, around 50% seen once. The specimen was blood. The receptor source for this set is a man in his forties or fifties in good health.

This chain joins TRBV29-1 and TRBJ2-7; the D gene is possibly TRBD1 (6 bases). The CDR3 covers 14 residues. The germline V gene encodes CDR1 SQVTM and CDR2 ANQGSEA. V was trimmed by 5 bases and J by 6 bases, leaving 20 bases between them. This CDR3 is CSVMRTGSSREQYF. The CDR3 nucleotides are TGCAGCGTTATGCGTACAGGGTCCTCTCGCGAGCAGTACTTC.

As regards this clonotype: A much larger clone lies one base from this, so it may be a read error. This rearrangement joins TRBV5-6 to TRBJ2-4; D not certain. The assigned J gene may be wrong: the sequence end matches TRBJ2-5 better. The CDR3 is 12 residues long. Germline CDR1 SGHDT, CDR2 YYEEEE. In DNA, the CDR3 is TGTGCCAGCAGCTATGGGGTAGAGACCCAGTACTTC. Its translation: CASSYGVETQYF.

This clonotype was recorded a few times. The chain links TRBV11-2 to TRBJ2-3; tentatively, D is TRBD2 (6 bases). Per germline, CDR1 SGHAT and CDR2 FQNNGV. This CDR3 region has 16 residues. The ends were cut back, 0 bases at V and 2 bases at J, with 12 bases in the middle. The CDR3 DNA reads TGTGCCAGCAGCTTAGAAATTAGCGGAAACACAGATACGCAGTATTTT. Amino acids: CASSLEISGNTDTQYF.

The chain joins TRBV20-1 to TRBJ2-4; tentatively, D is TRBD1 (6 bases). CDR3 length equals 16 residues. The V end lost 0 bases, the J end lost 1 base, and 13 bases lay between the germline ends. Looked up from germline, CDR1 is DFQATT and CDR2 is SNEGSKA (reference sequence). The CDR3 is CSARDVRGWAKNIQYF. CDR3 DNA sequence: TGCAGTGCTAGAGATGTCAGGGGTTGGGCCAAAAACATTCAGTACTTC.

The chain is built from TRBV2 and TRBJ1-2, with a possible D match to TRBD1 (5 bases). V dropped 5 bases and J dropped 6 bases, with 13 bases sitting between them. Germline lookup yields CDR1 SNHLY and CDR2 FYNNEI. The CDR3 has 13 residues. The CDR3 spells CASSLGRVDGYTF. The CDR3 region has the DNA TGTGCCAGCAGTTTGGGCAGGGTGGATGGCTACACCTTC.

This sequence joins TRBV9 and TRBJ2-2; a possible D gene is TRBD2 (6 bases). The CDR3 sequence is 14 residues long. Germline CDR1 is SGDLS and CDR2 is YYNGEE. Between the trimmed V and J ends, which lost 3 bases and 5 bases, there was a span of 11 bases. The CDR3 loop is CASSAVAGTGELFF. As DNA, the CDR3 is TGTGCCAGCAGCGCCGTCGCGGGGACCGGGGAGCTGTTTTTT. The full variable domain, its missing parts supplied by reference TRBV9 and TRBJ2-2, is DSGVTQTPKHLITATGQRVTLRCSPRSGDLSVYWYQQSLDQGLQFLIQYYNGEERAKGNILERFSAQQFPDLHSELNLSSLELGDSALYFCASSAVAGTGELFFGEGSRLTVL.

This clonotype was seen only a few times. The chain employs TRBV11-2 and TRBJ2-5; no clear D gene. Germline values: CDR1 SGHAT, CDR2 FQNNGV. V was shortened by 1 base and J by 2 bases, with 8 bases between the two germline ends. This CDR3 has 14 amino acids. The CDR3 region has the DNA TGTGCCAGCAGCTTAGGACTCCGACAAGAGACCCAGTACTTC. Protein: CASSLGLRQETQYF.

The chain recombines TRBV9 with TRBJ2-7; D perhaps matches TRBD1 (6 bases). V shed 4 bases and J shed 1 base, with 15 bases lying between them. CDR1 is SGDLS, CDR2 YYNGEE, per germline. The CDR3 loop spans 15 amino acids. CDR3: CASSRRTAPSYEQYF. CDR3 bases: TGTGCCAGCAGCAGACGGACAGCACCTTCCTACGAGCAGTACTTC.

The chain couples TRBV29-1 to TRBJ2-2; perhaps TRBD1 as D (6 bases). Between the trimmed V and J ends, which lost 6 bases and 6 bases, there was a span of 11 bases. The CDR3 is 12 residues long. The germline CDR1 and CDR2 sequences are SQVTM and ANQGSEA. The CDR3 loop is CSVYRVSGELFF. CDR3 nucleotide sequence: TGCAGCGTATACAGGGTTTCCGGGGAGCTGTTTTTT.

The V and J genes are TRBV12-3 or TRBV12-4 and TRBJ2-3, with TRBD1 as a possible D gene (7 bases). V lost 5 bases and J 2 bases, leaving 14 bases between the germline ends. The CDR3 loop spans 15 amino acids. The CDR3, as DNA: TGTGCCAGCAGTCCACAGGGGACTCACACAGATACGCAGTATTTT. Amino acid sequence: CASSPQGTHTDTQYF.

The chain uses TRBV4-2 and TRBJ2-7; 7 positions agree with TRBD1. Germline V gene sequence: CDR1 LGHNA, CDR2 YNFKEQ. V was pared by 1 base and J by 1 base, with 4 bases of the junction left unmatched. The CDR3 loop spans 15 amino acids. The CDR3 sequence: CASSQVGDRSYEQYF. In nucleotides, the CDR3 is TGTGCCAGCAGCCAAGTGGGGGACAGATCCTACGAGCAGTACTTC.

The genes are TRBV4-1 and TRBJ2-1; 9 bases map to TRBD2. CDR1 is MGHRA, CDR2 YSYEKL, per germline. Losses at the gene ends were 3 bases for V and 2 bases for J; bases not matched to a gene: 2. The CDR3 is 15 amino acids. The CDR3 protein is CASSQREGPYNEQFF. CDR3 in DNA: TGCGCCAGCAGCCAGCGGGAGGGCCCCTACAATGAGCAGTTCTTC.

In its sample, this clonotype was seen a few times. V usage is TRBV20-1 and J usage is TRBJ1-2; 7 bases align to TRBD1. The CDR3 contains 11 residues. The junction had 5 bases not matched to a gene; V was cut back by 5 bases and J by 8 bases. Per the germline V gene, CDR1 is DFQATT and CDR2 is SNEGSKA (reference sequence). The CDR3 DNA is TGCAGTGCTCCCGACAGGGACGGCTACACCTTC. Protein sequence: CSAPDRDGYTF.

This clonotype was recorded only once. The V and J genes are TRBV6-1 and TRBJ2-2, with TRBD1 identical over 8 bases. The ends lost 5 bases at V and 5 bases at J; junction bases unmatched: 7. Germline assignment: CDR1 MNHNS and CDR2 SASEGT. The CDR3 is 15 residues long. DNA of the CDR3: TGTGCCAGCAGTCCAACAGGGGGGAGGACCGGGGAGCTGTTTTTT. This translates into CASSPTGGRTGELFF.

V and J are TRBV5-1 and TRBJ1-6, with TRBD1 identical over 9 bases. The CDR3 runs to 16 residues. V shed 4 bases, J shed 7 bases, and the junction held 9 bases outside the gene matches. Per germline, CDR1 SGHRS and CDR2 YFSETQ. This chain's CDR3 is CASSDVFGQGNSPLHF. DNA for the CDR3: TGCGCCAGCAGCGATGTGTTTGGACAGGGGAATTCACCCCTCCACTTT.

This sequence joins TRBV28 and TRBJ2-1, with a possible D match to TRBD1 (6 bases). The V end lost 8 bases, the J end lost 13 bases, and 21 bases lay between the germline ends. The CDR3 totals 13 residues. In germline, CDR1 is MDHEN, CDR2 SYDVKM. The CDR3 reads CASSTHTGWDQFF. For the CDR3, the DNA is TGTGCCAGCTCAACCCATACAGGGTGGGACCAGTTCTTC.

This clonotype was picked up one time. A read error may produce the germline difference seen at one junction end. The V gene is TRBV15, the J gene TRBJ2-5; 8 positions agree with TRBD1. There are 15 residues in the CDR3. The germline gives CDR1 LNHNV, CDR2 YYDKDF (reference sequence). This CDR3 is CATSPGDRGVETQYF. The CDR3 DNA reads as TGCGCCACCAGCCCCGGAGACAGGGGAGTCGAGACCCAGTACTTC. Looking up the rest from reference TRBV15 and TRBJ2-5 gives the full variable domain: DAMVIQNPRYQVTQFGKPVTLSCSQTLNHNVMYWYQQKSSQAPKLLFHYYDKDFNNEADTPDNFQSRRPNTSFCFLDIRSPGLGDTAMYLCATSPGDRGVETQYFGPGTRLLVL.

The CDR3 coding sequence is TGTGCCACCAGTGCCCCCGGGACAGCTTCCTACAATGAGCAGTTCTTC. Amino acid sequence: CATSAPGTASYNEQFF. V is TRBV24-1 and J is TRBJ2-1; TRBD1 agrees at 7 bases. Germline assignment: CDR1 KGHDR and CDR2 SFDVKD. CDR3 length equals 16 residues. Losses at the gene ends were 5 bases for V and 1 base for J; bases not matched to a gene: 7.

This chain links TRBV7-2 with TRBJ2-7, with 8 bases lining up with TRBD2. This CDR3 is built from 18 residues. Germline CDR1 is SGHTA and CDR2 is FQGNSA. Trimming took 6 bases from V and 3 from J; bases not matched to a gene: 19. The CDR3 DNA is TGTGCCAGCAGTTTTCGGGGGGGGGCGCTTCCCTTTAACTACGAGCAGTACTTC. Translated: CASSFRGGALPFNYEQYF.

This chain links TRBV11-1 with TRBJ1-2, with D unresolved. V lost 2 bases and J lost 7, with 17 bases in between. Germline V CDR1 and CDR2: SGHAT, FQDESV (reference sequence). This CDR3 is 15 amino acids long. The CDR3 DNA reads as TGTGCCAGCAGCTTAACCCGGGCCGAGGTCGCTGGCTACACCTTC. Translated: CASSLTRAEVAGYTF.

This clonotype occurred a few times. J is TRBJ2-3 and V is TRBV18; 8 bases are shared with TRBD2. With V trimmed by 3 bases and J by 4 bases, 0 bases remained unmatched. CDR3 size: 13 residues. Germline CDR1 and CDR2: KGHSH and LQKENI. CDR3 sequence (DNA): TGTGCCAGCTCACCGGGACTAGCAGATACGCAGTATTTT. Amino acids: CASSPGLADTQYF.